The sequence of this TCR beta chain was determined in a study of response to subunit inactivated influenza vaccine. Study-wide points: The study's authors posited that every seasonal influenza vaccination enlists few new T cells.

Germline V lookup: CDR1 SGHTA, CDR2 FQGNSA. The CDR3 covers 12 residues. V was cut by 8 bases and J by 6 bases, with 12 bases left in between. TCRdb ran MiXCR on the RT-PCR reads and lists one entry per CDR3 protein. The table shows 800,000 to 1,000,000 distinct CDR3 sequences, with approximately 22% occurring only once. This clonotype was seen a handful of times. The antigen remains unidentified. The chain recombines TRBV7-2 with TRBJ2-3; D unresolved. Source: PBMCs from blood, taken 5 days after vaccination. This sequence originates from a man aged 45 to 65 who received an inactivated influenza vaccine. The CDR3 here is CASADGIDTQYF. DNA for the CDR3: TGTGCCAGCGCGGACGGAATTGATACGCAGTATTTT.